This TCR beta chain was captured by sequencing in a study of lymphopenia after photon versus proton radiotherapy. Overall study results and limits: Photon-treated patients lost naive T cells and TCR diversity; proton-treated stayed stable. After lymphocyte nadir, photon-treated repertoires showed oligoclonal expansion, especially CD8+ Temra. A bigger post-nadir fall in TCR diversity correlated inversely with survival time in deceased patients. Survival link was tested only in deceased patients; proton benefit remains a possibility.

Using immunoSEQ multiplex PCR, the repertoire was profiled, and TCRdb retains in-frame clones only, with some absent. The sample holds approximately 150,000 clones, 75% to 90% seen once. About this clone itself: Its target is not known.

This receptor was taken from a man aged 45 to 65 with gastric cancer. Sequencing used peripheral blood, obtained from a patient treated with photon-based radiotherapy.

CDR3 in DNA: TGTGCCAGCAGTTTATTGTCTGGGTACGAGCAGTACTTC. Its protein product is CASSLLSGYEQYF. The chain links TRBV27 to TRBJ2-7, with D unclear. This CDR3 is 13 amino acids long. Looked up from germline, CDR1 is MNHEY and CDR2 is SMNVEV (reference sequence). V was pared by 1 base and J by 4 bases, with 8 bases between.